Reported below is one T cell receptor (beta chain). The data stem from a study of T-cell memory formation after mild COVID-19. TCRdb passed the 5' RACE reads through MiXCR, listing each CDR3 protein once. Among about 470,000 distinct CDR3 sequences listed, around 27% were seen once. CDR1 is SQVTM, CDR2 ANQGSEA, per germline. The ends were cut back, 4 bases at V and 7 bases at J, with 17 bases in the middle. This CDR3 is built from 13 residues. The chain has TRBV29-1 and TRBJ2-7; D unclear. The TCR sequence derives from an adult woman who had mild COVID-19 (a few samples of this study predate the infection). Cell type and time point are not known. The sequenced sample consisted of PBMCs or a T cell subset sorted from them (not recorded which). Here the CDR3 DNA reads TGCAGCGTTGGGGCGATCCTAACGGGTGAGCAGTACTTC. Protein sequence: CSVGAILTGEQYF.